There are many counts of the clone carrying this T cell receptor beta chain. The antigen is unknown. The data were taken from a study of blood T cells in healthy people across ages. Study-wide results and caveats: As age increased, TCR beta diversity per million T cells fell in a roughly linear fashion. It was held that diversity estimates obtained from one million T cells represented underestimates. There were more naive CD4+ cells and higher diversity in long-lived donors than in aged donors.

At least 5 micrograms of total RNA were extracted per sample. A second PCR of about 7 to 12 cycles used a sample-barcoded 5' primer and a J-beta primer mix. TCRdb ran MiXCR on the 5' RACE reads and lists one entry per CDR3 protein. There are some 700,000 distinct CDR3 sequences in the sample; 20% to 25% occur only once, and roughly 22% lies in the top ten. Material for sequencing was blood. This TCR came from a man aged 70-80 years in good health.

The CDR3 sequence is CASTLEGGAKGRPQHF. CDR3 sequence (DNA): TGTGCCAGCACCCTTGAGGGAGGGGCGAAGGGCCGGCCCCAGCATTTT. This rearrangement joins TRBV12-3 or TRBV12-4 to TRBJ1-5; a possible D gene is TRBD1 (5 bases). Trimming took 7 bases from V and 9 from J, leaving 25 bases between them. CDR3 size: 16 residues.